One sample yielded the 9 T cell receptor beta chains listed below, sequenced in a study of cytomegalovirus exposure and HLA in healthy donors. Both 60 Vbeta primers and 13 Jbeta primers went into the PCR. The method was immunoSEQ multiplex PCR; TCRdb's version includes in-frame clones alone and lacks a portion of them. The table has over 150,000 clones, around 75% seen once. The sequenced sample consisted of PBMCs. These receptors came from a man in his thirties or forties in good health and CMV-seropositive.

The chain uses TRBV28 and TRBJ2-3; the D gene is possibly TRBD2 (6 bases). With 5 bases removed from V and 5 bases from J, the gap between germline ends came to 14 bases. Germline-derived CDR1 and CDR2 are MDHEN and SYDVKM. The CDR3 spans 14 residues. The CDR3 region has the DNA TGTGCCAGCAGTGATACAACGGGGGTAGATACGCAGTATTTT. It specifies CASSDTTGVDTQYF.

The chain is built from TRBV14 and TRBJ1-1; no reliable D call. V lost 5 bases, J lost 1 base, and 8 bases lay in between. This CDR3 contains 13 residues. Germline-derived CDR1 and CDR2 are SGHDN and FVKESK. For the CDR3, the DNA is TGTGCCAGCAGCAGACATTCGAACACTGAAGCTTTCTTT. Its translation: CASSRHSNTEAFF.

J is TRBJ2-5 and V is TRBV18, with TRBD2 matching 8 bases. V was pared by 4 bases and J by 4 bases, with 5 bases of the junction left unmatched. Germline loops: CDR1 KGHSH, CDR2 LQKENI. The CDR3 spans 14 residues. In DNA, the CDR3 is TGTGCCAGCTCACTAGCGGGACTATCAGAGACCCAGTACTTC. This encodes CASSLAGLSETQYF.

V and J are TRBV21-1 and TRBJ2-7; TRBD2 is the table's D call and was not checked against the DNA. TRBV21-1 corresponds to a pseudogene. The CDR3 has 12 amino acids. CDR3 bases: TGTGCCAGCAGCGGTCCAGCGGGGGAGCAGTACTTC. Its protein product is CASSGPAGEQYF.

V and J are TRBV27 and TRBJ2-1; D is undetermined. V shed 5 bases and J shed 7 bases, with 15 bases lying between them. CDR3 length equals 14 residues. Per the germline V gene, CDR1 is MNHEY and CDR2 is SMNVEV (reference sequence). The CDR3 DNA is TGTGCCAGCAGTCCCTATCTATCTAAAAATGAGCAGTTCTTC. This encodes CASSPYLSKNEQFF.

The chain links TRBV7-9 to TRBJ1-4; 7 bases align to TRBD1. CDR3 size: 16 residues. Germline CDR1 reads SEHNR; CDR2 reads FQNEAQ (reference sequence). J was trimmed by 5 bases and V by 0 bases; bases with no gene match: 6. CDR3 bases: TGTGCCAGCAGCTTAGCGCACAAGGGGGCAAATGAAAAACTGTTTTTT. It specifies CASSLAHKGANEKLFF.

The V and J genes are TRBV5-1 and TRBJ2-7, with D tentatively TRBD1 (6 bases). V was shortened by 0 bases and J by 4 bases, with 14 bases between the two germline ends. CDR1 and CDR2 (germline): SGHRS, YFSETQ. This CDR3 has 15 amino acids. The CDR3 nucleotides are TGCGCCAGCAGCTTGGATGGACAGAAACTTTACGAGCAGTACTTC. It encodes CASSLDGQKLYEQYF.

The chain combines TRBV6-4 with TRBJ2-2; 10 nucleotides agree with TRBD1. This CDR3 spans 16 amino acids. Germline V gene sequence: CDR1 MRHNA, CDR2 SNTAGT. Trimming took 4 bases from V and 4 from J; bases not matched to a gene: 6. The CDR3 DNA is TGTGCCAGCAGTGGAACCGGGACAGGGGTCACCGGGGAGCTGTTTTTT. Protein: CASSGTGTGVTGELFF.

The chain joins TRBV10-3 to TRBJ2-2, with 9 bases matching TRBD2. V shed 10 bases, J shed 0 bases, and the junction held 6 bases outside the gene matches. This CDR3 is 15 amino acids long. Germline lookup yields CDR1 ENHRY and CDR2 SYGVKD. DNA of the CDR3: TGTGCCACGCGGGCGGGGGGGACGAACACCGGGGAGCTGTTTTTT. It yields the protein CATRAGGTNTGELFF.